A selection of T cell receptor beta chains follows, all from one sample in a study of blood T cell repertoires in COVID-19. Assay used: immunoSEQ multiplex PCR; TCRdb lists only in-frame clones, some missing. The sample carries some 88,000 clones, 70% to 90% recorded once. The sample comprised peripheral blood. The origin of the receptors is a woman between 65 and 79 years old with acute or convalescent COVID-19. CDR3s leave out the opening cysteine and the closing phenylalanine or tryptophan.

j_call v_call cdr3_aa
TRBJ2-2 TRBV4-1 ASSQELAGINTGELF
TRBJ1-1 TRBV29-1 SVGTYRGSEAF
TRBJ2-1 TRBV5-8 ASTFGAASYNEQF
TRBJ2-1 TRBV7-6 ASSLEDRGLGEQF
TRBJ2-1 TRBV7-9 ASSSGQHNEQF
TRBJ2-2 TRBV4-3 ASSRTGLAGPNTGELF
TRBJ2-6 TRBV21-1 ASSTRGAATSGANVLT
TRBJ2-1 TRBV11-2 ASSLSFGGHNEQF
TRBJ2-2 TRBV2 ASWGQDNTGELF
TRBJ2-4 TRBV3-1/TRBV3-2 ASSQRGGLAKNIQY
TRBJ2-1 TRBV7-9 ASSFKRDSSYNEQF
TRBJ2-1 TRBV7-2 ASDKRGGEQF
TRBJ2-1 TRBV3-1/TRBV3-2 ASSRTPGRPRGSEQF
TRBJ1-1 TRBV5-1 ASSLRAGMNTEAF
TRBJ2-5 TRBV7-2 ASSLGAARQETQY
TRBJ1-5 TRBV4-1 ASSQHVSQGAQPQH
TRBJ2-1 TRBV9 ASSVSQDSEQF
TRBJ2-3 TRBV9 ASSPISGAGGPDTQY
TRBJ1-3 TRBV29-1 SVAGTDGNTIY
TRBJ1-2 TRBV3-1/TRBV3-2 ASSQGQYYGYT
TRBJ1-2 TRBV5-5 ASSLTGDYGYT
TRBJ2-5 TRBV7-2 ASSLRLLAGAPGEETQY
TRBJ1-1 TRBV5-6 ASSLAGTGGEAF
TRBJ1-5 TRBV28 ASGINQGEVNQPQH
TRBJ2-1 TRBV29-1 SAVTLGDTGLASDEQF
TRBJ2-5 TRBV19 ASSDRGPQGAQY
TRBJ1-6 TRBV10-2 ASSERGGVNSPLH
TRBJ2-3 TRBV5-4 ASSLTGPDTQY
TRBJ1-2 TRBV11-3 ASSLLGRNYGYT
TRBJ2-1 TRBV7-2 ASSYHTTSGTNEQF
TRBJ2-1 TRBV6-5 ASRHELGEQF
TRBJ2-1 TRBV11-2 ASSLVPGQGAYEQF
TRBJ1-1 TRBV2 ASNRLNTEAF
TRBJ1-2 TRBV7-2 ASSLVTGSNYGYT
TRBJ2-3 TRBV9 ASSVAGGSTGTDTQY
TRBJ2-2 TRBV4-1 ASSQRSGSNTGELF
TRBJ2-3 TRBV11-2 ASSPTAGGLGTDTQY
TRBJ1-3 TRBV7-9 ASSFYESNTIY
TRBJ1-1 TRBV25-1 ASSESFGSTEAF
TRBJ2-3 TRBV2 ASSGSLAGVDPDTQY
TRBJ2-3 TRBV12-5 ASGLIAGVADTQY
TRBJ1-5 TRBV6-2/TRBV6-3 ASSYSNPGTNQPQH
TRBJ1-1 TRBV12-3/TRBV12-4 ASTLWNTEAF
TRBJ2-5 TRBV7-2 ASSMGTGGVETQY
TRBJ2-1 TRBV5-1 ASSLFGSSYNEQF
TRBJ2-6 TRBV6-2/TRBV6-3 ASSYLVEGANVLT
TRBJ1-5 TRBV19 ASSSDRGNQPQH
TRBJ2-2 TRBV2 ASNVRVSGELF
TRBJ1-2 TRBV3-1/TRBV3-2 ASSSRGSYGYT
TRBJ1-6 TRBV18 ASSLGQGKSPLH
TRBJ1-2 TRBV7-9 ASSFAGDYGYT
TRBJ2-1 TRBV7-8 ASSLRAGYNEQF
TRBJ2-5 TRBV5-6 ASSLAGGQETQY
TRBJ2-1 TRBV6-5 ASSSQGARRAPPF
TRBJ2-6 TRBV18 ASSPEKSGSGANVLT
TRBJ2-5 TRBV5-1 ASSLQGLGQETQY
TRBJ2-1 TRBV5-1 ASRVAEGPNEQF
TRBJ1-3 TRBV6-5 ASSYLGRAGNTIY
TRBJ1-2 TRBV19 ASSPGDRDFGGYT
TRBJ2-1 TRBV4-2 ASSQDLGRGNNEQF